This TCR beta chain was found in a study of PD-1 blockade in classical Hodgkin lymphoma. Measured with immunoSEQ multiplex PCR; TCRdb has only the in-frame clones, and not every one. The table includes about 93,000 clones, 75% to 85% detected once. Germline V gives CDR1 SGHRS, CDR2 YFSETQ. With 3 bases removed from V and 5 bases from J, the gap between germline ends came to 17 bases. The CDR3 has 15 residues. All patients relapsed after autologous stem cell transplantation, and brentuximab vedotin exposure varied. This TCR was sampled from a human donor with classical Hodgkin lymphoma. Sequencing was performed on peripheral blood mononuclear cells (PBMCs), taken before the second cycle of nivolumab. V and J are TRBV5-1 and TRBJ1-2; D may be TRBD1 (5 bases). The CDR3 spells CASSSAGQGRYGYTF. The CDR3 region has the DNA TGCGCCAGCAGCTCTGCGGGGCAGGGCCGGTATGGCTACACCTTC.